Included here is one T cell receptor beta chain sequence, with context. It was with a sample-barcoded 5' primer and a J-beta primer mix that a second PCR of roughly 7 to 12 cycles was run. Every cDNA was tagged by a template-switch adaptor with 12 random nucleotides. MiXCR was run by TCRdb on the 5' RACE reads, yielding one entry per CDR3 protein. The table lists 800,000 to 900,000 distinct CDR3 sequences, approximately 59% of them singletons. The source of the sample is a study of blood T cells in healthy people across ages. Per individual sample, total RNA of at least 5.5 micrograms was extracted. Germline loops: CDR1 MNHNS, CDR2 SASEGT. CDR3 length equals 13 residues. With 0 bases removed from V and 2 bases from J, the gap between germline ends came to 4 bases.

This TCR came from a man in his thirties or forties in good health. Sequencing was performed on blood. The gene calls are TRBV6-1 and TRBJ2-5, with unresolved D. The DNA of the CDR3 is TGTGCCAGCAGTGAAGCTGTGCAAGAGACCCAGTACTTC. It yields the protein CASSEAVQETQYF.